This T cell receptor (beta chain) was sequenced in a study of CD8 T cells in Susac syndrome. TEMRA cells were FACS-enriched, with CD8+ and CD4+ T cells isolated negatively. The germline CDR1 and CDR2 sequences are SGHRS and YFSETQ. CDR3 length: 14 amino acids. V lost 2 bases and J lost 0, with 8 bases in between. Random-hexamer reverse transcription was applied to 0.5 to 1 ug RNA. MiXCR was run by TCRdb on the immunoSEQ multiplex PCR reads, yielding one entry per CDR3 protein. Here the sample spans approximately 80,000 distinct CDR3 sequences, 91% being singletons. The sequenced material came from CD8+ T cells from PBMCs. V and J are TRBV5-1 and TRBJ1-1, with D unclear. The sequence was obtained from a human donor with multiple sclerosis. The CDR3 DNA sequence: TGCGCCAGCAGCTTCGAGAACATGAACACTGAAGCTTTCTTT. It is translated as CASSFENMNTEAFF.